This T cell receptor (beta chain) was documented in a study of blood T cells in healthy people across ages. Per sample, at least 6 micrograms of total RNA were extracted. A second PCR, run for roughly 7 to 11 cycles, used a sample-barcoded 5' primer plus a J-beta primer mix. Samples each returned at least 3 million CDR3-containing paired-end reads. TCRdb ran MiXCR on the 5' RACE reads and lists one entry per CDR3 protein. Of approximately 810,000 distinct CDR3 sequences in the sample, around 26% were seen once. The V gene's germline CDR1 is SGHRS and CDR2 YFSETQ. V gave up 3 bases and J gave up 7 bases; unmatched junction bases: 17. The CDR3 consists of 18 residues.

The chain recombines TRBV5-1 with TRBJ2-1, with 9 bases fitting TRBD2. The sample consisted of blood. This receptor was identified in a woman of 80 years or more in good health. Here the CDR3 reads CASSSNGAGGLQWNEQFF. For the CDR3, the DNA is TGCGCCAGCAGCTCCAATGGGGCGGGAGGGCTGCAGTGGAATGAGCAGTTCTTC.